The entry that follows covers one T cell receptor (beta chain) sequence. Its antigen is not identified. Per germline, CDR1 MNHEY and CDR2 SMNVEV (reference sequence). The CDR3 length is 15 residues. V lost 5 bases and J 2 bases, leaving 16 bases between the germline ends. These data belong to a study of molecular identifiers for immune sequencing clone quantification. Study-wide results and caveats: Effector cells kept over 99% of their molecules in clones above 20 RNA copies, while naive cells kept under 1% there.

A single record per CDR3 protein comes from TCRdb applying MiXCR to the PCR reads. The sample holds approximately 680,000 distinct CDR3 sequences, approximately 24% seen once. The sample comprised naive CD8+ T cells from blood, with Jurkat cell RNA spiked in. The subset denotes: FACS-sorted CD8+CD4-CCR7+CD45RA+ naive T cells. The chain uses TRBV27 and TRBJ2-7; D is perhaps TRBD2 (7 bases). This receptor was obtained from a human donor in good health. Some libraries in this study had Jurkat cell RNA spiked in. Here the CDR3 reads CASSPLGGGAYEQYF. Here the CDR3 DNA reads TGTGCCAGCAGTCCACTAGGGGGGGGCGCCTACGAGCAGTACTTC.